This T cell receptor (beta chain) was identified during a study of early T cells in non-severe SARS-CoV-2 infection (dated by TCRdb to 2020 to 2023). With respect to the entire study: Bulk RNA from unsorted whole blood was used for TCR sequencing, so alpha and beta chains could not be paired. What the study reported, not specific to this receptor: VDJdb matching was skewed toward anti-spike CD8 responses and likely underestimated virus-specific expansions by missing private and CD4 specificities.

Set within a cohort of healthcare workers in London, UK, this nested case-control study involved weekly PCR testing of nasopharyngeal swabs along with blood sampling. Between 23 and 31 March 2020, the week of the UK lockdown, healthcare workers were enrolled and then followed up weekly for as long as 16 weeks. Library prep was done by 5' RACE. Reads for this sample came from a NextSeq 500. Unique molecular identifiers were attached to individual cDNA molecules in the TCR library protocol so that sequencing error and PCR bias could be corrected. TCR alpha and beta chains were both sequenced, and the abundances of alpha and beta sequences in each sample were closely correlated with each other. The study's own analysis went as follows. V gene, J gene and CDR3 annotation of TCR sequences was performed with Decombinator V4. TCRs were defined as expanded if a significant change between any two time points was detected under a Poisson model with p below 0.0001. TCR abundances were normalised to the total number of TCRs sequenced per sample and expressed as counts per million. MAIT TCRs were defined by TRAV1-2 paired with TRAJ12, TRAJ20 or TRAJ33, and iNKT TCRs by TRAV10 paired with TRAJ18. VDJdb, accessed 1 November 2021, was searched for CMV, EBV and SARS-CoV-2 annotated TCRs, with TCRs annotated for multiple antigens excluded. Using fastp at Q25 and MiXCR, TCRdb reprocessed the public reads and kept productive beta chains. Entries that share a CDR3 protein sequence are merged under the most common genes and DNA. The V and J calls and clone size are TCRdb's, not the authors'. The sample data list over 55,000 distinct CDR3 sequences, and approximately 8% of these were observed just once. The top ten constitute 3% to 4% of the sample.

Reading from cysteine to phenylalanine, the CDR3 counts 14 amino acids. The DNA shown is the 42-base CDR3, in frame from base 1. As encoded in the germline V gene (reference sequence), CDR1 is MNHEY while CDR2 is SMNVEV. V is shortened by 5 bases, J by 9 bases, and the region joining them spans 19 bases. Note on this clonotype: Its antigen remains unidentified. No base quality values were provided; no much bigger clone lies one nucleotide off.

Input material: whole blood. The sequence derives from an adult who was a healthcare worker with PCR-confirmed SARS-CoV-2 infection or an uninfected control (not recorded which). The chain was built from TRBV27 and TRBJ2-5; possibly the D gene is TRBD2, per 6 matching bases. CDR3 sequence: CASSPQGTGVAQYF. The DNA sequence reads TGTGCCAGCAGTCCCCAAGGGACTGGGGTGGCCCAGTACTTC.